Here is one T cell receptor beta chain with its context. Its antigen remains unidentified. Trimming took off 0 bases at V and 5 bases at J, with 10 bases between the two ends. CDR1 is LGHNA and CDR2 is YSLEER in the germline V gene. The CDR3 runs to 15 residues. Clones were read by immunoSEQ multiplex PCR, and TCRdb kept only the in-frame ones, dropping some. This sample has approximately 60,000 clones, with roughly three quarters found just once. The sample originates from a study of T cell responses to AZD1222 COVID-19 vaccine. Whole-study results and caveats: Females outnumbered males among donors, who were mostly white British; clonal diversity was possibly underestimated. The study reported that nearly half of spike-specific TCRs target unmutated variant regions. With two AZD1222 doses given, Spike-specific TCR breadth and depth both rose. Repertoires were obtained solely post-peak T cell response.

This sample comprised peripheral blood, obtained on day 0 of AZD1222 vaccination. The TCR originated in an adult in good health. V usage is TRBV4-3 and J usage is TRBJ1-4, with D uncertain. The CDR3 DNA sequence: TGCGCCAGCAGCCAAGAAAGAGGGAAGAATGAAAAACTGTTTTTT. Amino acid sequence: CASSQERGKNEKLFF.